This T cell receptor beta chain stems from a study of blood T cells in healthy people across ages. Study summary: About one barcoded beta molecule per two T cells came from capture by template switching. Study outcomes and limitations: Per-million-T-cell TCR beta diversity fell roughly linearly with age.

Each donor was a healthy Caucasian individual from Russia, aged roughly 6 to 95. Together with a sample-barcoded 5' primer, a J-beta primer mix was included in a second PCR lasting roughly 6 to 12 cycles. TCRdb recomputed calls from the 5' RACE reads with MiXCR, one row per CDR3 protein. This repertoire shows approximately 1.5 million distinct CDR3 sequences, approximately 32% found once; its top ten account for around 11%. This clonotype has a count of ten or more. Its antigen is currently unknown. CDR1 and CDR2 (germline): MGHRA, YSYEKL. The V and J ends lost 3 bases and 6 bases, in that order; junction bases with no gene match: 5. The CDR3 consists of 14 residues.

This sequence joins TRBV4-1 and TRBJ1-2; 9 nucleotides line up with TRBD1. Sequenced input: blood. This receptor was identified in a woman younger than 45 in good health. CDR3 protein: CASSQIGTGNGYTF. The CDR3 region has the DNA TGCGCCAGCAGCCAGATAGGGACAGGGAATGGCTACACCTTC.